Listed here are 6 T cell receptor beta chains from one sample, sequenced in a study of blood T cell repertoires in COVID-19. Profiling relied on immunoSEQ multiplex PCR, and the TCRdb table lists in-frame clones only, not all of them. Of 150,000 to 200,000 clones listed, around 73% were seen once; the top ten hold approximately 15%. Source material: PBMCs or T cells enriched from blood (not recorded which). These receptors all come from a woman between 50 and 59 years old who had recovered from COVID-19.

CDR3 sequence reads: CASTLGEPNSPLHF. DNA of the CDR3: TGTGCCAGCACCCTAGGGGAACCAAATTCACCCCTCCACTTT. V usage is TRBV6-5 and J usage is TRBJ1-6; tentatively, D is TRBD1 (5 bases). Trimming shortened V by 7 bases and J by 7 bases, and 14 bases separated the two germline ends. CDR3 length equals 14 residues. Germline loops: CDR1 MNHEY, CDR2 SVGAGI.

This rearrangement joins TRBV18 to TRBJ1-3; D uncertain. The CDR3 is 15 residues long. V was cut by 2 bases and J by 1 base, with 9 bases left in between. Germline values: CDR1 KGHSH, CDR2 LQKENI. The CDR3 DNA is TGTGCCAGCTCACCAAGCGGCACTTCTGGAAACACCATATATTTT. As protein: CASSPSGTSGNTIYF.

The V and J genes are TRBV5-5 and TRBJ2-1; TRBD1 might be the D (5 bases). Germline V lookup: CDR1 SGHKS, CDR2 YYEKEE (reference sequence). Trimming left V 0 bases short and J 5 bases short, with 15 bases between. This CDR3 region has 16 residues. For the CDR3, the DNA is TGTGCCAGCAGCTTGGGAGCAGGGCGGCCAGACAATGAGCAGTTCTTC. Translation gives CASSLGAGRPDNEQFF.

V usage is TRBV29-1 and J usage is TRBJ2-7; D might be TRBD2 (5 bases). Trimming left V 5 bases short and J 5 bases short, with 16 bases between. This CDR3 comprises 13 residues. Germline V gene data show CDR1 as SQVTM and CDR2 as ANQGSEA. CDR3 in DNA: TGCAGCGTTCAAGGGAGCAGTATCCACGAGCAGTACTTC. It is translated as CSVQGSSIHEQYF.

The V gene is TRBV7-2, the J gene TRBJ2-2; D is possibly TRBD2 (5 bases). Germline V gives CDR1 SGHTA, CDR2 FQGNSA. Trimming shortened V by 2 bases and J by 6 bases, and 7 bases separated the two germline ends. The CDR3 contains 13 residues. In DNA form, the CDR3 reads TGTGCCAGCAGCTTATGGGAGTCCGGGGAGCTGTTTTTT. Protein sequence: CASSLWESGELFF.

J is TRBJ1-1 and V is TRBV5-1, with 9 nucleotides matching TRBD1. Germline V gives CDR1 SGHRS, CDR2 YFSETQ. J was trimmed by 3 bases and V by 0 bases; bases with no gene match: 3. The CDR3 is 15 residues long. Here the CDR3 DNA reads TGCGCCAGCAGCTTGGAGACAGGGGGGTACACTGAAGCTTTCTTT. Translation: CASSLETGGYTEAFF.